The TCR beta chain described here comes from a study of shared clonotypes between healthy human individuals. Trimming shortened V by 3 bases and J by 0 bases, and 8 bases separated the two germline ends. Germline-derived CDR1 and CDR2 are SNHLY and FYNNEI. CDR3 length equals 14 residues. The sample holds many counts of this clone. In the same sample, other DNA sequences code for this CDR3. Sequencing was performed with immunoSEQ multiplex PCR; in TCRdb, only in-frame clones are kept and a portion is missing. The sample lists about 700,000 clones, less than 85% seen once, with 1.5% to 2% in the top ten.

This sequence was found in a woman in her 30s in good health. The sample consisted of memory CD4+ T cells sorted from blood. Subset indicated: CD45RA-negative fraction. The chain joins TRBV2 to TRBJ1-2; a weak D match, TRBD1 (6 bases). In nucleotides, the CDR3 is TGTGCCAGCAGTGACAGGGGTGCTAACTATGGCTACACCTTC. Its protein is CASSDRGANYGYTF.